The 8 T cell receptor beta chains presented below share a single source sample, sequenced in a study of T cell repertoires in cytomegalovirus infection. TCRdb fed the reads into MiXCR, producing one record per CDR3 protein. The sample holds 560,000 or so distinct CDR3 sequences; 16% are singletons and the top ten take approximately 24%. Specimen: CD8+ T cells from PBMCs. The receptor set was obtained from a human donor in good health (CMV status not recorded). Some clones in this sample may be carry-over from other donors' samples.

This clonotype was counted a few times. The chain combines TRBV7-9 with TRBJ2-1; 10 bases are a match to TRBD2. Trimming took 5 bases from V and 6 from J; bases not matched to a gene: 10. Germline V gives CDR1 SEHNR, CDR2 FQNEAQ (reference sequence). CDR3 length equals 16 residues. CDR3 in DNA: TGTGCCAGCAGCCGGACTAGCGGTCCCCGAGGCAATGAGCAGTTCTTC. Translating gives CASSRTSGPRGNEQFF.

This clonotype was detected ten times or more. This CDR3 is CASSLSLAASSYNEQFF. DNA for the CDR3: TGTGCCAGCAGCTTGTCACTAGCGGCCAGCTCCTACAATGAGCAGTTCTTC. V and J are TRBV7-2 and TRBJ2-1, with 8 bases lining up with TRBD2. J was trimmed by 0 bases and V by 3 bases; bases with no gene match: 7. The germline CDR1 and CDR2 sequences are SGHTA and FQGNSA. This CDR3 has 17 residues.

This clonotype was seen at least ten times. V is TRBV2 and J is TRBJ1-4; 8 positions agree with TRBD1. The CDR3 totals 15 residues. V was pared by 0 bases and J by 7 bases, with 4 bases of the junction left unmatched. CDR1 SNHLY and CDR2 FYNNEI come from the germline V gene. CDR3 amino acids: CASSEAGTGGEKLFF. CDR3 in DNA: TGTGCCAGCAGTGAAGCCGGGACAGGAGGTGAAAAACTGTTTTTT.

This clonotype was seen ten or more times. This chain connects TRBV7-8 to TRBJ2-7; D unclear. There are 17 residues in the CDR3. V dropped 5 bases and J dropped 0 bases, with 20 bases sitting between them. Germline CDR1 SGHVS, CDR2 FQNEAQ. DNA of the CDR3: TGTGCCAGCAGCATACACAGACCTGCACGAATCTCCTACGAGCAGTACTTC. It codes for CASSIHRPARISYEQYF.

The chain recombines TRBV5-1 with TRBJ1-5; 8 positions match TRBD1. The CDR3 extends over 13 amino acids. V lost 9 bases to trimming and J lost 7 bases; unmatched junction nucleotides: 9. Per the germline V gene, CDR1 is SGHRS and CDR2 is YFSETQ. In nucleotides, the CDR3 is TGCGCCACCAGGTTCGACAGGGGCCAGCCCCAGCATTTT. Its protein is CATRFDRGQPQHF.

There are many counts of this clonotype. V and J are TRBV28 and TRBJ2-7, with 10 positions matching TRBD1. CDR1 is MDHEN and CDR2 is SYDVKM in the germline V gene. V dropped 3 bases and J dropped 0; count of bases not matched to a gene: 2. This CDR3 has 15 amino acids. DNA for the CDR3: TGTGCCAGCAGTTTGGGACAGGGGACCTCCTACGAGCAGTACTTC. Translating gives CASSLGQGTSYEQYF.

Details on this clonotype: The junction does not match germline at one end; this may be a read error. The rearrangement links TRBV11-2 to TRBJ2-1; 10 positions agree with TRBD2. This CDR3 is 17 amino acids long. Germline CDR1 reads SGHAT; CDR2 reads FQNNGV. The DNA of the CDR3 is TGTGCCTGCAGCCCCGACAACCTAGCGGGAGTAGGGAATGAGCAGTTCTTC. Its translation: CACSPDNLAGVGNEQFF.

The chain joins TRBV6-1 to TRBJ1-6; TRBD1 aligns across 7 bases. Germline-derived CDR1 and CDR2 are MNHNS and SASEGT. The CDR3 has 15 residues. J gave up 11 bases and V 6 bases, and 13 bases lay outside the gene matches. In DNA, the CDR3 is TGTGCCAGCAGACCCAAGGGACAGCCGGCGGCACCCCTCCACTTT. Translation: CASRPKGQPAAPLHF.